The entry that follows covers one T cell receptor (beta chain) sequence. Its antigen is unknown. This sample is part of a study of OX40 agonist ivuxolimab in advanced cancers. Regarding the study as a whole: Within 6 weeks, CD4+ and CD8+ blood T cells expanded clonally at 0.1 to 3.0 mg/kg. Partial responders at 0.1-3.0 mg/kg had among the lowest clonal expansion. In the expanded peripheral T cells, antigen specificity was never determined.

Blood sampling took place at baseline, cycle 4 day 1, and cycle 7 day 1. Trimming pared 6 bases from V and 5 bases from J, leaving 16 bases between. Germline V gene data show CDR1 as MNHEY and CDR2 as SMNVEV (reference sequence). The CDR3 runs to 14 residues. The data were produced by immunoSEQ multiplex PCR, yet TCRdb's version contains in-frame clones alone and is incomplete. This sample has tens of thousands of clones; about 94% occur once, and the top ten carry 9.6%. This sequence joins TRBV27 and TRBJ1-2; D is unclear. This TCR derives from an adult with an advanced solid tumor such as melanoma, head and neck, liver or kidney cancer. Source: CD4+ or CD8+ T cells sorted from blood, taken in a trial of the OX40 agonist ivuxolimab. DNA for the CDR3: TGTGCCAGCAGCGACTTTACCCGCGGGTATGGCTACACCTTC. It specifies CASSDFTRGYGYTF.